This TCR beta chain was profiled in a study of regulatory T cells in long-lasting Graves disease. Building the TCR beta libraries relied on iRepertoire HTBI primers, and CDR3 regions underwent Arm-PCR. TCRdb reanalysed the multiplex PCR reads using MiXCR and keeps one entry per CDR3 protein. Of roughly 450,000 distinct CDR3 sequences in the sample, approximately 23% are singletons; the top ten hold 10% to 15%. General study points: The study found TRBV28, TRBJ1-2 and TRBJ2-5 favored in persistent disease.

This clonotype has a count of ten or more. Its antigen is undetermined. Time point indicated: persistent/refractory GD, antithyroid drugs over 5 years with positive TRAb. The TCR library used RNA extracted from PBMCs. The CDR3 is made up of 11 amino acids. Trimming removed 11 bases from V and 8 bases from J, with 15 bases in between. CDR1 MNHNS and CDR2 SASEGT come from the germline V gene. This TCR was recovered from a female donor with Graves disease. The starting material was peripheral blood mononuclear cells (PBMCs), obtained when the disease was refractory, from a patient treated with antithyroid drugs. The chain links TRBV6-1 to TRBJ1-2; tentatively, D is TRBD1 (5 bases). CDR3 protein: CAGWRGGGYTF. The CDR3 region has the DNA TGTGCCGGTTGGAGGGGAGGGGGCTACACCTTC.